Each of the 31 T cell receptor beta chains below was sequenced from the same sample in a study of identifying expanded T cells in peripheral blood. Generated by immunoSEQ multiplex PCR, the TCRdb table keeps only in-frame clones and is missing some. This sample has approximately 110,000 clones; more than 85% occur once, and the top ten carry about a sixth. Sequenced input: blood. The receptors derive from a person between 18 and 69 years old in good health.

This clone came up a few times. The CDR3 DNA is TGCGCCAGCAGCCCGTCCGGGGGGACGGGGCCATCCTACGAGCAGTACTTC. Amino acid sequence: CASSPSGGTGPSYEQYF. The chain is built from TRBV4-1 and TRBJ2-7; 7 bases are a match to TRBD2. This CDR3 contains 17 residues. From germline, CDR1 is MGHRA and CDR2 YSYEKL. Unmatched junction bases numbered 13, after V lost 4 bases and J lost 1 base.

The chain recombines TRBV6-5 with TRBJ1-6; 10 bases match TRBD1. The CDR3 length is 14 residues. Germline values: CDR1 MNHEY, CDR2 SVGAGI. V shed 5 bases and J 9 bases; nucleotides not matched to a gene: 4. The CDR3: CASSRQGAVSPLHF. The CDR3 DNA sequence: TGTGCCAGCAGTCGACAGGGGGCTGTTTCACCCCTCCACTTT.

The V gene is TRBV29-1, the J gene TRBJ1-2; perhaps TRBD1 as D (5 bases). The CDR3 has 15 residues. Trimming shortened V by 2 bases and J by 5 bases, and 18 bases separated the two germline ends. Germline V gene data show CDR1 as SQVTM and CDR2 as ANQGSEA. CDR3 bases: TGCAGCGTTGAAAACCGGGACGTAGGTCGGTATGGCTACACCTTC. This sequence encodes CSVENRDVGRYGYTF.

DNA for the CDR3: TGTGCCAGCAGTTTAGCGGGGGATAGCACAGATACGCAGTATTTT. Its translation: CASSLAGDSTDTQYF. The chain recombines TRBV28 with TRBJ2-3, with TRBD2 identical over 7 bases. In germline, CDR1 is MDHEN, CDR2 SYDVKM. This CDR3 is built from 15 residues. V dropped 2 bases and J dropped 0; count of bases not matched to a gene: 2.

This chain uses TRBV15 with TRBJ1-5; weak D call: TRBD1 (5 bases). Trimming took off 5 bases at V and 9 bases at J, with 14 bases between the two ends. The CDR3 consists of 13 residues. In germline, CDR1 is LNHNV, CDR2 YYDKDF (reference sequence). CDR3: CATSARGLGPQHF. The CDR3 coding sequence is TGTGCCACCAGCGCCCGGGGACTAGGGCCCCAGCATTTT.

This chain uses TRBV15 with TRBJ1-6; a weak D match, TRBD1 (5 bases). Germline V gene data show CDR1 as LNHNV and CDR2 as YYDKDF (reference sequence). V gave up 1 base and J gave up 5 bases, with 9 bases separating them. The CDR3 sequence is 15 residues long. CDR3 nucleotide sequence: TGTGCCACCAGCAGAGTCGACAGTCATAATTCACCCCTCCACTTT. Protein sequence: CATSRVDSHNSPLHF.

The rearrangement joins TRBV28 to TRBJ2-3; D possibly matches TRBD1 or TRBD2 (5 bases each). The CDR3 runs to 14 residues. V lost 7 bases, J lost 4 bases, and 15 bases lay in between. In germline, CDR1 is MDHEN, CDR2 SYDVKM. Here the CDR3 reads CASNRPGPPDTQYF. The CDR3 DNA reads TGTGCCAGCAATCGCCCGGGGCCCCCAGATACGCAGTATTTT.

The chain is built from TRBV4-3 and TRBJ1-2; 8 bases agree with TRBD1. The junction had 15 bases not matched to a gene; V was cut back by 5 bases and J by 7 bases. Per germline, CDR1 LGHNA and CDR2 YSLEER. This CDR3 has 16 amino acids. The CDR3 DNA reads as TGCGCCAGCAGCTCTCAGGGGGCGCCCCGGGGGGCTGGCTACACCTTC. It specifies CASSSQGAPRGAGYTF.

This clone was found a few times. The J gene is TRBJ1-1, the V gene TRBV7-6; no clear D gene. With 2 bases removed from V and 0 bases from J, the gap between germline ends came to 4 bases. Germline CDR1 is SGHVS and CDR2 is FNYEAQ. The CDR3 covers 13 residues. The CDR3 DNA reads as TGTGCCAGCAGCTTAACCTTGAACACTGAAGCTTTCTTT. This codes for CASSLTLNTEAFF.

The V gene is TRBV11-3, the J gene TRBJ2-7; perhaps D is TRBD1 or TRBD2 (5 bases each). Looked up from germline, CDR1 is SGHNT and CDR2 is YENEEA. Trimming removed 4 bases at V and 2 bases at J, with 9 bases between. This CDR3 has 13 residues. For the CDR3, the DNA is TGTGCCAGCAGCTCCGGGGCCCCCTACGAGCAGTACTTC. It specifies CASSSGAPYEQYF.

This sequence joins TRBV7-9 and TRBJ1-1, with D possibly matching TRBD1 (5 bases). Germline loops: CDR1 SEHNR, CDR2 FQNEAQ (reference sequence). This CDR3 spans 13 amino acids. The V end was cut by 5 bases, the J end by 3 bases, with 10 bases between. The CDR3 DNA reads TGTGCCAGCAGCGTGGGGGGAGACACTGAAGCTTTCTTT. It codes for CASSVGGDTEAFF.

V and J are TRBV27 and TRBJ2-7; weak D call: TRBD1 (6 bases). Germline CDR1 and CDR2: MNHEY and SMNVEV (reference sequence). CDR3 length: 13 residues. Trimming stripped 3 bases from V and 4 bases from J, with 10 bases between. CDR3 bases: TGTGCCAGCAGTTTTCTGGGGGCTTACGAGCAGTACTTC. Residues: CASSFLGAYEQYF.

DNA of the CDR3: TGTGCCAGCTCTCCTATTACGGGACAGGGGGCTTCTAACTATGGCTACACCTTC. Residues: CASSPITGQGASNYGYTF. This sequence joins TRBV18 and TRBJ1-2; TRBD1 matches 12 bases. J gave up 0 bases and V 6 bases, and 11 bases lay outside the gene matches. Germline V gene data show CDR1 as KGHSH and CDR2 as LQKENI. The CDR3 has 18 residues.

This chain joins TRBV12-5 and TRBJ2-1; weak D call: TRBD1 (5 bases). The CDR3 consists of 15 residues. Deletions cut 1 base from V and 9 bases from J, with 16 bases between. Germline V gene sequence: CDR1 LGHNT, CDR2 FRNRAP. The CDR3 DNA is TGTGCTAGTGGTTTGGGGCTCAGGGAATTGGGTGAGCAGTTCTTC. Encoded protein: CASGLGLRELGEQFF.

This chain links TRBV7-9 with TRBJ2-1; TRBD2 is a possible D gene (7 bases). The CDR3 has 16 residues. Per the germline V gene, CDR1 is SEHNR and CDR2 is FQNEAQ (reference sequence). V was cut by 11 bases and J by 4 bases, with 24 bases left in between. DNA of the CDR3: TGTGCCTCCAGCGGTGGGGGGGCAGTGAGGTACAATGAGCAGTTCTTC. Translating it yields CASSGGGAVRYNEQFF.

CDR3 nucleotide sequence: TGTGCCAGCAGTCGGACTTATACCTACAATGAGCAGTTCTTC. This codes for CASSRTYTYNEQFF. V gene TRBV27 combines with J gene TRBJ2-1; maybe TRBD2 (5 bases). CDR3 length: 14 amino acids. V lost 5 bases to trimming and J lost 2 bases, with 10 bases between them. From germline, CDR1 is MNHEY and CDR2 SMNVEV (reference sequence).

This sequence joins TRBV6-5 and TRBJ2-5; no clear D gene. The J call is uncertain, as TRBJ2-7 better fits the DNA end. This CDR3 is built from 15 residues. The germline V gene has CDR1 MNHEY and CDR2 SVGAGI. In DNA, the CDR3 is TGTGCCAGCAGTTACACCTCCGGGTGGTCCTACGAGCAGTACTTC. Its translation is CASSYTSGWSYEQYF.

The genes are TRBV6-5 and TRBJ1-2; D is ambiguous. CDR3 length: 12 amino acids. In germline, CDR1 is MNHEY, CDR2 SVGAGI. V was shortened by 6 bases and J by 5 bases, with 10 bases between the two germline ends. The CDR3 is CASSSRPYGYTF. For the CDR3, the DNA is TGTGCCAGCAGCTCCAGGCCTTATGGCTACACCTTC.

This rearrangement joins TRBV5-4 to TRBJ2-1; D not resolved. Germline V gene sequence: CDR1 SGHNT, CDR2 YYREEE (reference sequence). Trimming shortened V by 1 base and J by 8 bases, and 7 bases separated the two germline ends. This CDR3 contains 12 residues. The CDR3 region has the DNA TGTGCCAGCAGCTTGAATGGGGATGAGCAGTTCTTC. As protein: CASSLNGDEQFF.

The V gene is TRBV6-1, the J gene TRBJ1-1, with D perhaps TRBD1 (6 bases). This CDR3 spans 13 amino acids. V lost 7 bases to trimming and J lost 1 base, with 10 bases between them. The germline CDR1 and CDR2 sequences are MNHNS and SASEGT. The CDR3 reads CASNEQGNTEAFF. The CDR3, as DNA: TGTGCCAGCAACGAACAGGGGAACACTGAAGCTTTCTTT.

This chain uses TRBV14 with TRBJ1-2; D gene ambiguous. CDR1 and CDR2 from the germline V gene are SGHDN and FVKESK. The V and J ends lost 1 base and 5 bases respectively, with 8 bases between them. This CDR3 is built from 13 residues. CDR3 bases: TGTGCCAGCAGCCAAGGATTCGGTTATGGCTACACCTTC. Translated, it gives CASSQGFGYGYTF.

The CDR3 DNA reads TGCGCCAGCAGACCTGGACAGACAATGACCGGGGAGCTGTTTTTT. As protein: CASRPGQTMTGELFF. V usage is TRBV5-1 and J usage is TRBJ2-2, with TRBD1 as a possible D gene (6 bases). V gave up 5 bases and J gave up 5 bases, with 16 bases separating them. The CDR3 runs to 15 residues. Per germline, CDR1 SGHRS and CDR2 YFSETQ.

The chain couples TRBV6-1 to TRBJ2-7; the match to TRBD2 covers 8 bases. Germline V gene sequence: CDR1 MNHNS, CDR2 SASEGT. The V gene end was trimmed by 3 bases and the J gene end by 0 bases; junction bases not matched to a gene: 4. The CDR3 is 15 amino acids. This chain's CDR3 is CASSDQRGPSYEQYF. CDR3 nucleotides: TGTGCCAGCAGTGACCAGCGGGGGCCCTCCTACGAGCAGTACTTC.

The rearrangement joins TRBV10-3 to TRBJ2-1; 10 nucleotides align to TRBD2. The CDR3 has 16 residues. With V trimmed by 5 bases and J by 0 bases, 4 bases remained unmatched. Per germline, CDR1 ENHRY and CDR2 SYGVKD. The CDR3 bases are TGTGCCATCAGTTTACTAGCGGGGAGCTCCTACAATGAGCAGTTCTTC. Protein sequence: CAISLLAGSSYNEQFF.

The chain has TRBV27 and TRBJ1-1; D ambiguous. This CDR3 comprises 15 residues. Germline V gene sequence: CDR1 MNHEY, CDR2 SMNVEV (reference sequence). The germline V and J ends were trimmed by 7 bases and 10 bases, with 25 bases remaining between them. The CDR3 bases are TGTGCCAGCATTGAGGGCCCTAAGGAGGTGGCGCGAGCTTTCTTT. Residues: CASIEGPKEVARAFF.

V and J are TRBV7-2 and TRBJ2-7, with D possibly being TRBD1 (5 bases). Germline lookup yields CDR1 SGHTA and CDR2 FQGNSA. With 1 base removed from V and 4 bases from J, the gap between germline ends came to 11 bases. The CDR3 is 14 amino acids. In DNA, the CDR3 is TGTGCCAGCAGCTTAGATCAGGGCTCGTACGAGCAGTACTTC. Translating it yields CASSLDQGSYEQYF.

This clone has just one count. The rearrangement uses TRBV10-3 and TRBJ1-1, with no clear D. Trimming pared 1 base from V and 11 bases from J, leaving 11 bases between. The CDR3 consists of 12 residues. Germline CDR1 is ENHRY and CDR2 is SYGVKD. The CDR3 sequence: CAISEYGLGAFF. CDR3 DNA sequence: TGTGCCATCAGTGAGTACGGTCTGGGGGCTTTCTTT.

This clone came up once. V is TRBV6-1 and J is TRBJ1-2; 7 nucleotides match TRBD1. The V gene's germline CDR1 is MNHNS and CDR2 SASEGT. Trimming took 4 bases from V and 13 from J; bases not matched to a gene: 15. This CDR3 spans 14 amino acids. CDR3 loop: CASSGADYRGGGTF. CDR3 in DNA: TGTGCCAGCAGTGGTGCAGACTACAGGGGCGGCGGCACCTTC.

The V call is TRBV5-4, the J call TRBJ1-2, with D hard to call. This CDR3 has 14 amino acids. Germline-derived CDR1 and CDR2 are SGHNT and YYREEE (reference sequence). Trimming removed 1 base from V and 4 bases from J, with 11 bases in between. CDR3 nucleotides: TGTGCCAGCAGCTTGTGGGTGGAGTTCTATGGCTACACCTTC. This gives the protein CASSLWVEFYGYTF.

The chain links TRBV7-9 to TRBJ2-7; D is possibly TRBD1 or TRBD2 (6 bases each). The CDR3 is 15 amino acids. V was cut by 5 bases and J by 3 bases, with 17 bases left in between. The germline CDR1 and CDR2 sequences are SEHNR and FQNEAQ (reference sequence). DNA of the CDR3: TGTGCCAGCAGCCGTAGCTGGGGGGCCAGCTACGAGCAGTACTTC. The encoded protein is CASSRSWGASYEQYF. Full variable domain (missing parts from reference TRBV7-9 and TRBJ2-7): DTGVSQNPRHKITKRGQNVTFRCDPISEHNRLYWYRQTLGQGPEFLTYFQNEAQLEKSRLLSDRFSAERPKGSFSTLEIQRTEQGDSAMYLCASSRSWGASYEQYFGPGTRLTVT.

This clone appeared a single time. The DNA of the CDR3 is TGTGCCAGCAGCTCCTTAAGGGACGGAGAGCAGTTCTTC. This translates into CASSSLRDGEQFF. The rearrangement uses TRBV11-3 and TRBJ2-1, with D perhaps matching TRBD1 or TRBD2 (5 bases each). The CDR3 is 13 amino acids. Trimming shortened V by 4 bases and J by 10 bases, and 14 bases separated the two germline ends. The germline gives CDR1 SGHNT, CDR2 YENEEA.